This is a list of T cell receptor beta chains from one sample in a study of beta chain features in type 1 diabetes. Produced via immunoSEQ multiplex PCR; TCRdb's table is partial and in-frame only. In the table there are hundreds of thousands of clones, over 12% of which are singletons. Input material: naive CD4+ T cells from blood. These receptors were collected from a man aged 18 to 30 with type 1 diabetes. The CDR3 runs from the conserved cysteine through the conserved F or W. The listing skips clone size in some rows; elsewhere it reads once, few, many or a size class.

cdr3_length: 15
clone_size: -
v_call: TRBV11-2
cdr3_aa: CASSLASGLYNEQFF

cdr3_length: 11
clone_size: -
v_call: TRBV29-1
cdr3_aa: CSVGDRAGYTF

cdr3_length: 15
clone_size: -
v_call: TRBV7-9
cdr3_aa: CASSLGGTGTDTQYF

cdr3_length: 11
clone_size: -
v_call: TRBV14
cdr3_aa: CASSHTYEQYF

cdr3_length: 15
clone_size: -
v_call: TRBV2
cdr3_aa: CASSGPRIEADTQYF

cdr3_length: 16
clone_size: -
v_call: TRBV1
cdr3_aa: CTSSQGMVGRRETQYF

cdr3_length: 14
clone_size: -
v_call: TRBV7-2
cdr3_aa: CASSLHGGQETQYF

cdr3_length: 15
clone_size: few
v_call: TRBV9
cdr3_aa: CASSLSLGDNSPLHF

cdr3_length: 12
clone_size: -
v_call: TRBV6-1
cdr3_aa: CASREVYTEAFF

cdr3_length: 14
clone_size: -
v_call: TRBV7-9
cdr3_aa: CASSLFGTGLEAFF

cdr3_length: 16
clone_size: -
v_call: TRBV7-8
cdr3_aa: CASSLEGEWSNQPQHF

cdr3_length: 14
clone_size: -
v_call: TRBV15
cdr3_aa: CATSRDWMARGYTF

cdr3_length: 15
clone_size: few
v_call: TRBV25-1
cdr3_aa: CASSDPGTSGNEQFF

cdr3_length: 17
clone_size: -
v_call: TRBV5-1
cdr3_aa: CASSLTMNGGSTDTQYF

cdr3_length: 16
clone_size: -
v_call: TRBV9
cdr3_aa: CASSGRGNTGNTEAFF

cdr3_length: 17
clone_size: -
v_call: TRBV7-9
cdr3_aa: CASLSFRGWNSSYEQYF

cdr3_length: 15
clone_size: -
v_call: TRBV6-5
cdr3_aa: CASSYEINLGQPQHF

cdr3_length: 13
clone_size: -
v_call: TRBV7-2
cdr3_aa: CASSLSGGETQYF

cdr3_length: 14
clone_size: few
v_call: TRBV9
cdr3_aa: CASSDRRNTGELFF

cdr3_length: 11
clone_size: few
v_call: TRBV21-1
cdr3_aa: CASSLHVEQYF

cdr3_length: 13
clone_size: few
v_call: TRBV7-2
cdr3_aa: CASSPRMSEKLFF

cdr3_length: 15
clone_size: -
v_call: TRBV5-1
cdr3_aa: CASSDRGRVTDTQYF

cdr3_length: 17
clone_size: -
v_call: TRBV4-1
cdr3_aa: CASSLRETGGETYEQYF

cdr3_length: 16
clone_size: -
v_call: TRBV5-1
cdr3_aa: CASSLARGEGQETQYF

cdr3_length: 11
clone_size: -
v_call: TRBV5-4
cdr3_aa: CASSNSNEQFF

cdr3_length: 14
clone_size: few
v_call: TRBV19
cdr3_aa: CASTDAGASYEQYF

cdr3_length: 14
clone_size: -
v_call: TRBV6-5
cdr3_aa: CASSYSSEQYGYTF

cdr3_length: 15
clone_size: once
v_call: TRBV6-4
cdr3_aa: CARAGLGGEDTEAFF

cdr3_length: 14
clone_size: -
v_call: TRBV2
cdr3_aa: CASSAGLTNEKLFF

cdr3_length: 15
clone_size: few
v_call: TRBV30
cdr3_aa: CAWSMGPGSNQPQHF

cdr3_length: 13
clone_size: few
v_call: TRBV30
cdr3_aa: CAWSWGALYEQYF

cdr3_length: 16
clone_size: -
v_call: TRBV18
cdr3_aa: CASSPGLADPSYEQYF

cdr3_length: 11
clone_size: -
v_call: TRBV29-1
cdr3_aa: CSALSSDEQYF

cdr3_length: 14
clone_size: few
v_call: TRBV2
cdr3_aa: CASVGEAFGQPQHF

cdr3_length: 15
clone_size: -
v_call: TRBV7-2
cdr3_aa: CASSLVTYIQETQYF

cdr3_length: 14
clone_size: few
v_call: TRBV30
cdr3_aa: CAWSPWPSGDEQFF

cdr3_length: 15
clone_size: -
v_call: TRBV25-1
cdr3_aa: CASSESQTGKYEAFF

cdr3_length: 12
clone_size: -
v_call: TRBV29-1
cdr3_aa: CSVRDPTDTQYF

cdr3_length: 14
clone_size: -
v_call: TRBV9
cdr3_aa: CASSMEYGGNEQFF

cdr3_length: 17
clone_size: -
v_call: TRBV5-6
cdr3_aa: CASSANLAGYSNQPQHF

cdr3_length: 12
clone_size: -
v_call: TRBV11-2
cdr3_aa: CASSTENYGYTF

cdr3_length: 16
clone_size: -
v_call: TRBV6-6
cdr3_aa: CASRLAPGSFNYGYTF

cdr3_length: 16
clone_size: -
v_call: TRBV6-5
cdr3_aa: CASSYRGGLGRGGYTF

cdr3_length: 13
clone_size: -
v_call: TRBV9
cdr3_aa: CASSPQGVSEQYF

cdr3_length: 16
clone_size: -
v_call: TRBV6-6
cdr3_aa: CASSSPRDSRNTEAFF

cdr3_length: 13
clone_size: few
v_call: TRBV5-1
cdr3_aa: CATSTGSSYEQYF

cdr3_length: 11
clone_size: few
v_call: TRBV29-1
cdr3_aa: CSVSFGETQYF

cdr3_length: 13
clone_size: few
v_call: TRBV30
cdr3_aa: CAWGPLVRETQYF

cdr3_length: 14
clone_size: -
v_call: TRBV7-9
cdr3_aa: CASSFGSGRTEAFF

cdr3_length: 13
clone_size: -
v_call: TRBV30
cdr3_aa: CAWSVQGAKPQHF

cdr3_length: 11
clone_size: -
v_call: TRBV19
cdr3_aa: CASRATDTQYF

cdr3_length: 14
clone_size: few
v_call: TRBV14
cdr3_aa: CASSQVLAGAEQFF

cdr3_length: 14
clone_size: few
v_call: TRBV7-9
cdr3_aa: CASSSVGAKNIQYF